The 22 T cell receptor beta chains reported below all come from one sample, sequenced in a study of monozygotic twins with inflammatory bowel disease. TCRdb reprocessed the 5' RACE reads and reports one entry per CDR3 protein, with no DNA. The record lists roughly 330,000 distinct CDR3 sequences, of which the ten most abundant hold around 2%. Sequences were obtained from blood. These receptors all stem from a human donor with ulcerative colitis or Crohn's disease, or a healthy co-twin of an affected twin (not recorded which).

J is TRBJ2-7 and V is TRBV7-2; the D call from TCRdb, TRBD1, cannot be confirmed without DNA. CDR1 is SGHTA, CDR2 FQGNSA, per germline. The CDR3 loop spans 15 amino acids. CDR3 region: CASSLGQGASYDQYF. Drawing the rest from reference TRBV7-2 and TRBJ2-7, the complete variable domain is GAGVSQSPSNKVTEKGKDVELRCDPISGHTALYWYRQSLGQGLEFLIYFQGNSAPDKSGLPSDRFSAERTGGSVSTLTIQRTQQEDSAVYLCASSLGQGASYDQYFGPGTRLTVT.

This chain uses TRBV29-1 with TRBJ2-7; TCRdb's D call, TRBD1, is unchecked because there is no DNA. This CDR3 contains 13 residues. Germline V gene sequence: CDR1 SQVTM, CDR2 ANQGSEA. This CDR3 reads CSAAGQRSYEQYF.

The gene calls are TRBV5-6 and TRBJ2-5; checking the TCRdb D call of TRBD1 is not possible without DNA. This CDR3 is built from 14 residues. CDR1 is SGHDT, CDR2 YYEEEE, per germline. CDR3 loop: CASSLQGPQETQYF.

The chain is built from TRBV4-1 and TRBJ1-2; the TCRdb call, TRBD1, lacks DNA for checking. CDR1 is MGHRA and CDR2 is YSYEKL in the germline V gene. The CDR3 is 18 residues long. The CDR3 sequence is CASSQDLWPPTGFVGYTF.

This chain joins TRBV6-2 or TRBV6-3 and TRBJ2-5. Germline values: CDR1 MNHEY, CDR2 SVGEGT. This CDR3 has 14 amino acids. CDR3 protein: CASSYPILQETQYF.

The chain has TRBV27 and TRBJ2-1; checking the TCRdb D call of TRBD2 is not possible without DNA. The CDR3 length is 18 residues. CDR1 MNHEY and CDR2 SMNVEV come from the germline V gene (reference sequence). CDR3 residues: CASSSRGFTVSSYNEQFF.

This chain links TRBV4-3 with TRBJ2-3; TCRdb returns TRBD2, unconfirmable since there is no DNA. Germline CDR1 and CDR2: LGHNA and YSLEER. The CDR3 runs 15 residues. CDR3 loop: CASSLAGGPPDTQYF.

The rearrangement links TRBV5-1 to TRBJ2-7; TCRdb's D call of TRBD1 is untestable without DNA. The germline V gene encodes CDR1 SGHRS and CDR2 YFSETQ. The CDR3 loop spans 15 amino acids. The CDR3 sequence: CASSRTGGLSYEQYF.

V usage is TRBV5-1 and J usage is TRBJ2-1; absent DNA, TCRdb's TRBD1 call cannot be checked. The length of the CDR3 is 15 residues. Germline values: CDR1 SGHRS, CDR2 YFSETQ. CDR3 residues: CASSLVLTGSDEQFF.

This chain joins TRBV29-1 and TRBJ2-1; without DNA, the TCRdb call of TRBD2 cannot be checked. Germline lookup yields CDR1 SQVTM and CDR2 ANQGSEA. The CDR3 length is 17 residues. The chain's CDR3 is CSVEDRWGLAADNEQFF.

The gene calls are TRBV30 and TRBJ2-7. The germline V gene has CDR1 GTSNPN and CDR2 SVGIG (reference sequence). The CDR3 totals 12 residues. The CDR3 spells CAFQESSYEQYF.

The chain couples TRBV5-1 to TRBJ2-1; TCRdb's D call, TRBD1, is unchecked because there is no DNA. The CDR3 is 14 amino acids. Germline V gene sequence: CDR1 SGHRS, CDR2 YFSETQ. Here the CDR3 reads CASSLPGQAPEQFF. Combining the CDR3 with reference TRBV5-1 and TRBJ2-1 gives the whole variable domain KAGVTQTPRYLIKTRGQQVTLSCSPISGHRSVSWYQQTPGQGLQFLFEYFSETQRNKGNFPGRFSGRQFSNSRSEMNVSTLELGDSALYLCASSLPGQAPEQFFGPGTRLTVL.

The chain joins TRBV7-9 to TRBJ2-3; the TCRdb D gene call, TRBD2, has no DNA to confirm it. CDR1 and CDR2 from the germline V gene are SEHNR and FQNEAQ (reference sequence). This CDR3 region has 15 residues. The CDR3 sequence: CASSLLAGGADTQYF.

The chain couples TRBV7-2 to TRBJ2-3; the D gene TCRdb calls, TRBD1, cannot be checked with no DNA. The length of the CDR3 is 15 residues. The V gene's germline CDR1 is SGHTA and CDR2 FQGNSA. The CDR3 loop is CASSLAGQGTDTQYF.

The rearrangement uses TRBV20-1 and TRBJ2-2. Germline CDR1 is DFQATT and CDR2 is SNEGSKA (reference sequence). The CDR3 extends over 13 amino acids. The CDR3 here is CSARTRNTGELFF.

J is TRBJ2-7 and V is TRBV7-9. The CDR3 runs to 13 residues. Germline V gives CDR1 SEHNR, CDR2 FQNEAQ (reference sequence). CDR3 sequence: CASSRRTGYEQYF.

The chain couples TRBV4-1 to TRBJ2-7; TCRdb returns TRBD1, unconfirmable since there is no DNA. Germline V gene data show CDR1 as MGHRA and CDR2 as YSYEKL. CDR3 length: 19 amino acids. The CDR3 here is CASSHRLRQGGVSSYEQYF.

The V and J genes are TRBV4-3 and TRBJ1-1; TCRdb lists TRBD1, though no DNA is available to test this call. The CDR3 spans 15 residues. Looked up from germline, CDR1 is LGHNA and CDR2 is YSLEER. The CDR3 is CASSRGVDPGVEAFF.

The V and J genes are TRBV7-2 and TRBJ2-5; the D call of TRBD1 rests on TCRdb alone, since no DNA is present to check it. Germline V gives CDR1 SGHTA, CDR2 FQGNSA. The CDR3 is 15 residues long. The chain's CDR3 is CASSLATLGHSGMYF. The full variable domain, in which reference TRBV7-2 and TRBJ2-5 provide the parts outside the CDR3, is GAGVSQSPSNKVTEKGKDVELRCDPISGHTALYWYRQSLGQGLEFLIYFQGNSAPDKSGLPSDRFSAERTGGSVSTLTIQRTQQEDSAVYLCASSLATLGHSGMYFGPGTRLLVL.

This chain uses TRBV20-1 with TRBJ2-7; TCRdb calls TRBD2, which cannot be checked without DNA. The CDR3 totals 14 residues. Germline loops: CDR1 DFQATT, CDR2 SNEGSKA (reference sequence). Here the CDR3 reads CSASTSYVSYEQYF.

This sequence joins TRBV6-1 and TRBJ1-5; the D gene TCRdb calls, TRBD1, cannot be checked with no DNA. Looked up from germline, CDR1 is MNHNS and CDR2 is SASEGT. The CDR3 length is 15 residues. Here the CDR3 reads CASSPIGGSNQPQHF.

The V gene is TRBV5-4, the J gene TRBJ2-3; the D call of TRBD1 rests on TCRdb alone, since no DNA is present to check it. Germline V gene lookup returns CDR1 SGHNT and CDR2 YYREEE (reference sequence). The CDR3 covers 15 residues. The CDR3 region is CASSLWTGGTDTQYF.